The T cell receptor beta chain under discussion was sequenced for a study of cytomegalovirus exposure and HLA in healthy donors (dated by TCRdb to the late 2010s). A note on the overall study: An earlier analysis of roughly 610 of the donors reported approximately 260 Gb of sequence data and 100 million to 120 million unique TCR beta sequences obtained from some 170 million T cells. The T cell repertoires of around 670 subjects were profiled by immunosequencing and related to cytomegalovirus serostatus. An early release covering approximately 600 HLA-typed donors comprised about 310 gigabases of sequencing data and 85 million or so unique TCR sequences. Donor age, sex, ethnicity and CMV serostatus were collected together with the repertoire data. Among the roughly 430 genotyped donors, about 85% belonged to the genetic ancestry cluster associated with self-reported Caucasian donors. Every discovery cohort repertoire had been produced on one sequencing platform. A later analysis re-analyzed previously published TCR beta repertoires from 600 to 850 donors and added high-resolution HLA genotyping to study TCR occurrence patterns. Four to six DR-DQ haplotypes were handled as single units for association and clustering, since linkage in the cohort was strong. To decide whether each TCR beta V gene segment behaved as functional or pseudogenic, an earlier analysis of some 600 of the donors relied on high-throughput TCR beta sequencing. The number of typed donors differed by locus: 629-630 for A, B, C, DRB1 and DQB1; some 500 for DQA1; about 600 for DPA1; and about 470 for DPB1. Both class I and class II loci were covered by HLA typing, at four-digit resolution. The study aimed to test whether cataloging public T cell receptors could reveal signatures of past pathogen exposure. To predict cytomegalovirus infection status, the study brought together high-throughput TCR immunosequencing, statistical association of individual TCRs with disease status, and machine learning. Besides the first cohort of 666 subjects, a separate validation cohort made up of over 100 different subjects was used. The later analysis used no new phenotypic data to find candidate immune exposures, relying instead on TCR beta sequences and their occurrence across donors. Genome-wide SNP genotypes for about three fifths of the 666 donors were used in a later genetic analysis, which treated that subset as a discovery cohort. Among some 410 genotyped donors of the cohort, an average of approximately 240,000 unique TCR beta nucleotide sequences was sequenced per donor, of which about 19% were non-productive. General findings and caveats noted by the study authors: In vitro tests confirmed that a few of the cytomegalovirus-associated TCR beta chains recognize cytomegalovirus antigens. Several of the top co-occurrence clusters appeared to be linked to parvovirus B19, influenza, CMV and Epstein-Barr virus, according to a later analysis. A cluster of highly shared sequence variants was judged likely to be a technical artifact of the sequencing pipeline. When HLA alleles, especially DR and DQ, strongly co-occurred, attributing TCR associations to individual alleles was difficult. For the cohort, immune exposure information was limited to CMV serostatus. A further reported finding was that TCR beta sequences accurately predicted the HLA-A and HLA-B alleles for most subjects in the first cohort. According to a later analysis, most CMV-associated TCR beta chains appeared to be HLA-restricted, and the HLA associations seemed to be driven largely by CMV exposure. A later analysis associated about 17,000 TCR beta sequences with specific HLA alleles at a false discovery rate of 0.05. Correlated functional status among segregating V segments might be attributable to linkage disequilibrium, but an unknown experimental factor could not be ruled out. It was suggested by the authors that the approach could potentially be generalized to other disease states and immunological phenotypes. Because counts were too low, seventeen rarely observed V segments, including chromosome 9 orphons, were excluded from the earlier analysis of several hundred of the donors. A later analysis found that HLA-associated TCR beta chains were more clonally expanded and had lower generation probabilities than equally common non-associated chains. Roughly uniform sequencing depth across donors was assumed in presence/absence analyses, although this assumption may not hold. Some IMGT-functional V segments, including TRBV6-2 and TRBV6-3, could not be told apart with the 87-base-pair reads, so those segments were excluded. In an earlier analysis of more than 450 of the donors, most TCR beta V segments were observed in productive rearrangements about 90% or about 30% of the time, broadly matching IMGT annotations. Only TCR beta chains were sequenced in this cohort, and the absence of alpha or paired-chain data limited detectable features. Because some donors lacked HLA typing at each locus, the association tests relied only on the typed subset. Most TCR sequences were seen in very few donors, while some public TCRs were found in many individuals. In a later analysis, TCR association rates were found to vary across HLA loci, with the most associated TCRs seen for DRB1 alleles and the fewest for HLA-C alleles. In the study, about 150 TCR beta chains were listed as associated with cytomegalovirus. A later genetic analysis reported fewer N-insertions in productive TCRs among donors in an Asian-associated ancestry cluster than the roughly 640-donor mean. V-gene and J-gene trimming of TCR beta chains was associated with a missense DCLRE1C variant in a later genetic analysis, and the association was replicated in an independent cohort. The classifier was reported to diagnose cytomegalovirus status with high specificity and sensitivity in both the original cohort and the validation cohort.

Worth noting for this clone: Its binding antigen is unknown. No quality values exist for individual bases; no much larger clone is one base distant.

In total, around 600 healthy bone marrow donors made up the cohort. At the time of sampling, every cohort member was nominally healthy, though immune exposures that went unrecorded were likely present. The donor was CMV seronegative and was included in the group of 352 seronegative cohort members. Each donor provided a peripheral blood sample, and peripheral blood mononuclear cells were used for TCR beta sequencing. The Qiagen DNeasy Blood Extraction Kit was used to extract genomic DNA from the blood cell samples. Looking up the germline V gene yields CDR1 SGHRS and CDR2 YFSETQ. From cysteine to phenylalanine, the CDR3 is 15 amino acids long. Of the read, only the CDR3 DNA is kept; its 45 bases are in frame from base 1. For this chain, trimming is 4 bases at the V end and 4 bases at the J end, and the number of junction bases without a gene match is 7. The method behind the library was the immunoSEQ multiplex PCR assay. A mixture of 60 forward primers for TCR Vbeta segments and 13 reverse primers for TCR Jbeta segments was used in the multiplex PCR. A multiplex PCR assay on genomic DNA amplified the CDR3 region of rearranged TCR beta genes. On the Illumina HiSeq System, the amplified TCR beta libraries were sequenced as 87-base-pair reads. The study's processing was this. A later analysis tallied 75 million to 95 million unique TCR beta chains across the 666 repertoires, and some 12 million of those chains were shared by two or more donors. To remove PCR and sequencing errors, raw reads were error-corrected and collapsed into unique sequences using a nearest-neighbor algorithm that merged closely related sequences. Alignment of CDR3 sequences to IMGT reference sequences was used to assign V, D and J gene segments. For a sequence to be retained, a match of at least six nucleotides was required to both a V gene segment and a J gene segment. A rearrangement was called productive if the CDR3 had no stop codons and remained in frame with V and J, and every other rearrangement was called non-productive. CDR3 was defined according to IMGT convention as the region running from the second conserved V-encoded cysteine to the conserved J-encoded phenylalanine. Sequences without an unambiguous match to a single V gene segment were excluded from the earlier analysis of about 600 of the donors. An earlier analysis of several hundred of the donors called V segments functional above 56.7% productive rearrangements and segregating when the between-donor standard deviation exceeded 5%. A statistical classification framework was built for diagnosing cytomegalovirus status from the catalog of TCR beta chain sequences. In a later analysis, TCR nucleotide sequences were compared against IMGT/GENE-DB human TR gene sequences so that V and J genes could be assigned. A later analysis assigned CDR3 sequences and most-parsimonious VDJ recombination scenarios with the TCRdist pipeline. In a later analysis, every TCR beta chain was defined by the combination of its CDR3 amino acid sequence and its V-gene family, and reads without a unique V-gene family were dropped. In a later analysis, 500 to 650 highly shared, low-generation-probability nucleotide sequences were removed to address suspected cross-contamination and a sequencing artifact. A later analysis calculated a clonal expansion index for each public chain from normalized within-repertoire ranks of inferred template counts. Generation probabilities in a later analysis came from a VDJ recombination model fitted to out-of-frame rearrangements, and those results were checked against IGoR. In a later analysis, hypergeometric tests were used to score TCR-TCR, TCR-HLA and TCR-CMV co-occurrence, with a repertoire-size bias correction applied to TCR pairs. To estimate false discovery rates, a later analysis permuted the HLA or CMV assignments 20 times. In a later analysis, co-occurring TCRs were grouped using DBSCAN, with TCRdist sequence similarity added in when clustering inside HLA-allele-positive subsets. Co-occurrence clustering excluded repertoires with fewer than 30,000 or more than 120,000 public chains, plus five with anomalous nucleotide sharing. The table was pulled from immuneACCESS by TCRdb, which kept in-frame rearrangements only. Such tables lose some clones; where checked, under half of the loss comes from unresolved V genes, and the rest has no known cause. V, J and clone size were drawn from that table, and D and trimming were deduced from the DNA. The sample profile shows some 150,000 clones; approximately 74% of them were found once. The ten largest make up about 2% of the sample.

Recombination connected TRBV5-1 to TRBJ1-1, with 10 bases aligning to TRBD1. The TCR comes from a man aged 25 to 45 in good health and CMV-seronegative. Sequencing was carried out using PBMCs. CDR3 reads: CASSLTGQGVTEAFF. The nucleotide sequence is given as TGCGCCAGCAGCCTAACAGGACAGGGGGTCACTGAAGCTTTCTTT.